This entry describes one TCR beta chain. Its binding antigen is unknown. No quality values exist for individual bases; no much larger clone is one base distant. This specimen belongs to a study of blood T cell repertoires in COVID-19 (dated by TCRdb to the early 2020s). Turning to the overall study: The collaborator samples originated in the United States, Italy and Spain and spanned the acute and convalescent phases of COVID-19. The material from the prospective study consisted of cDNA or gDNA derived from T cells, B-cell-depleted T cells, or PBMCs. Subjects who had been exposed to COVID-19, were actively infected with it, or had recovered from it provided the deeply sampled blood TCRbeta repertoires that made up the dataset. A freely available public database, intended as a resource for researchers studying the immune response to SARS-CoV-2, is where the repertoires were released. The samples were drawn from two sources: the first 160 participants of the ongoing ImmuneRACE study, and over 950 subjects contributed by 6 global collaborators. Nearly every sample came with metadata listing a de-identified subject ID, COVID-19 status, age in years and sex. Where HLA class I and class II types were available, the types were taken from metadata supplied by the sample provider, not from assay-based typing.

Trimming at the junction amounts to 5 bases on V and 0 bases on J, and the germline ends lie 10 bases apart. Reading the germline V gene gives CDR1 MNHEY and CDR2 SVGEGT. The CDR3 contains 14 residues, cysteine and phenylalanine counted. The kept DNA is CDR3 alone, 42 bases in frame from the first base. TCRbeta CDR3 regions were amplified from genomic DNA using the immunoSEQ Assay, a bias-controlled multiplex PCR. Processing in the source paper ran as follows. Within the assay, amplification of reference gene primers was used to estimate how many nucleated cells each sample contained. Sequence reads were collapsed and filtered to measure the absolute abundance of every unique TCRbeta CDR3 rearrangement. For each sample, productive Simpson clonality was calculated by taking the square root of Simpson's diversity index across productive rearrangements. TCRdb holds this immuneACCESS table with in-frame rearrangements only. Some clones are missing; in checked studies, unresolved V genes explain under half, and the rest has no known cause. That table furnishes V, J and clone size, whereas the DNA furnished D and trimming. This sample has roughly 300,000 clones in its table, and roughly 90% of those were observed once. The ten largest make up 5% to 7.5% of the sample.

Samples from volunteer blood donors who had recovered from COVID-19 were contributed by a second Seattle source. Each collaborating institution followed its own protocols to collect whole blood in K2EDTA tubes. For TCRbeta analysis, collaborators shipped samples in one of three forms: frozen whole blood, isolated PBMCs, or DNA extracted from either of those sample types. Overall study outcomes, separate from this receptor: The quantity of clinical and demographic metadata differed by source and by participant and was supplied without curation.

Source material: peripheral blood. The TCR sequence derives from a young man who had recovered from COVID-19. The V and J segments used are TRBV6-2 or TRBV6-3 and TRBJ1-1, and possibly TRBD1, on 5 matching bases. The encoded CDR3 is CASSPQVMNTEAFF. The nucleotide sequence reads as follows: TGTGCCAGCAGTCCACAGGTTATGAACACTGAAGCTTTCTTT.